Sequencing of this TCR beta chain was carried out in a study of PD-L1 blockade in urothelial cancer listed by TCRdb under 2017. Broadly, across the study: Therapy was started at some point between 2012 and 2014 for all patients, and atezolizumab 1,200 mg was administered intravenously every 3 weeks. Twenty-five of 29 patients were identified as males with urothelial cancer of bladder origin, and a prior smoking history was reported by 18 of 29 patients. Patients had an ECOG performance status of 0 or 1 and had received between 0 and 3 prior chemotherapy regimens. Blood samples were analyzed at 3 weeks after treatment start (second dose) and at 6 weeks after treatment start. Blood samples gave a median of about 140,000 T cells and 82,636 unique TCRs, with a median clonality of approximately 0.08. Somatic, immune and clinical correlates of response to PD-L1 blockade with atezolizumab in urothelial cancer were the focus of an exploratory multi-omic analysis. Pretreatment tumor samples and matched peripheral blood, collected serially before and after atezolizumab treatment, underwent TCR sequencing. Progression-free survival longer than 6 months counted as durable clinical benefit, and TCR features were additionally tested against both progression-free and overall survival. In the same patients who had TCR sequencing, pretreatment tumors also underwent whole exome sequencing and RNA sequencing. Durable clinical benefit was achieved by nine patients but not by the remaining 20. Approximately 30 patients had pretreatment blood TCR-seq, about 25 had at least one posttreatment blood collection, and about 25 had tumor TCR-seq. Summary of the overall study and its limitations: Because of the small sample size (n ≈ 27) and the many exploratory analyses performed, the results are intended to be regarded as hypothesis-generating. Patients with durable benefit showed greater expansion of tumor-associated TCR clones in peripheral blood 3 weeks after starting treatment (n of about 20, p = 0.022). A pretreatment peripheral blood TCR clonality below the median was linked to improved progression-free and overall survival.

Synthetic TCR analog templates were spiked into each PCR so that absolute template abundance could be estimated from read counts. The immunoSEQ assay used bias-controlled V and J gene primers to amplify TCRbeta CDR3 regions from genomic DNA. Rearranged TCRbeta segments were sequenced at approximately 20X coverage. Processing in the source paper ran as follows. Clustering was used to correct sequencing errors, and CDR3s were annotated against IMGT so that V, D and J genes could be assigned. Only productive TCRbeta rearrangements were used in downstream analyses, excluding out-of-frame or stop-codon sequences. Clonality was calculated as one minus the Shannon entropy normalized by the log of the number of unique productive sequences. Clones differing between time points or between blood and tumor were identified by Fisher's exact test with Benjamini-Hochberg correction at adjusted p below 0.01. In TCRdb, the immuneACCESS table is reduced to in-frame sequences with V and J assigned. These tables do not hold every clone; where another copy was compared, an unresolved V gene accounts for under half, and the others remain unexplained. The DNA gave D and trimming, while V, J and clone size come from that table. The sample table holds around 20,000 clones, of which around 90% were seen once. The top ten clonotypes cover 3.7% of the sample.

Trimming removed 6 bases from V and 7 bases from J; the gene matches leave 14 bases unexplained. CDR1 is given as WSHSY and CDR2 as SAAADI, both from the germline V gene. Spanning cysteine to phenylalanine, the CDR3 consists of 16 amino acids. Kept here is only the CDR3 DNA, which spans 48 bases and is read in frame from base 1. A cohort of about 30 patients with locally advanced or metastatic urothelial carcinoma, treated at Memorial Sloan Kettering on a trial protocol, was included. Peripheral blood mononuclear cells were collected pretreatment and during treatment, at between 1 and 8 total time points per patient. The Qiagen DNeasy Blood extraction kit was used to purify genomic DNA from total PBMCs and tumor samples. PBMCs were collected pretreatment and during treatment, and were isolated and stored as previously described. Points on this clone: The antigen it binds to is not known. No much larger clone exists at a distance of one base, and base qualities are not known.

The sequencing here drew on PBMCs, taken around atezolizumab (anti-PD-L1) treatment. The chain is made from TRBV10-2 and TRBJ1-2; the junction holds 10 bases that match TRBD1. This sequence was found in a man aged 45-65 years with urothelial cancer. The nucleotide sequence reads TGCGCCAGCAGGAGCGGGACAGGGGTTTTTTTAGGTGGCTACACCTTC. Translation gives CASRSGTGVFLGGYTF.